One sample yielded the 24 T cell receptor beta chains listed below, sequenced in a study of resident and recirculating memory T cells in vitiligo. The assay was immunoSEQ multiplex PCR, and TCRdb's table has in-frame clones only and misses some. The sample has more than 65,000 clones, roughly 90% seen once. Sample: blood. The receptor source for this set is a male donor with vitiligo.

The chain recombines TRBV18 with TRBJ2-7; possible D gene TRBD1, 5 bases. Germline V gives CDR1 KGHSH, CDR2 LQKENI. The CDR3 is 13 residues long. The V and J ends lost 3 bases and 3 bases respectively, with 9 bases between them. The CDR3 nucleotides are TGTGCCAGCTCACCTTCAGGGTACTACGAGCAGTACTTC. Translating gives CASSPSGYYEQYF. Looking up the rest from reference TRBV18 and TRBJ2-7 gives the full variable domain: NAGVMQNPRHLVRRRGQEARLRCSPMKGHSHVYWYRQLPEEGLKFMVYLQKENIIDESGMPKERFSAEFPKEGPSILRIQQVVRGDSAAYFCASSPSGYYEQYFGPGTRLTVT.

V is TRBV18 and J is TRBJ2-7; possible D gene TRBD1, 5 bases. This CDR3 comprises 15 residues. CDR1 is KGHSH, CDR2 LQKENI, per germline. V dropped 0 bases and J dropped 3 bases, with 12 bases sitting between them. The CDR3 region is CASSPPARADYEQYF. DNA for the CDR3: TGTGCCAGCTCACCACCGGCCAGGGCTGACTACGAGCAGTACTTC.

V gene TRBV9 combines with J gene TRBJ2-1; D might be TRBD1 (6 bases). V lost 0 bases to trimming and J lost 1 base, with 11 bases between them. The length of the CDR3 is 16 residues. CDR1 and CDR2 from the germline V gene are SGDLS and YYNGEE. The CDR3 loop is CASSVEGQGSYNEQFF. The CDR3 bases are TGTGCCAGCAGCGTAGAAGGGCAGGGGTCCTACAATGAGCAGTTCTTC. Together with reference TRBV9 and TRBJ2-1, the CDR3 gives the full variable domain: DSGVTQTPKHLITATGQRVTLRCSPRSGDLSVYWYQQSLDQGLQFLIQYYNGEERAKGNILERFSAQQFPDLHSELNLSSLELGDSALYFCASSVEGQGSYNEQFFGPGTRLTVL.

The rearrangement uses TRBV30 and TRBJ1-2; 7 positions agree with TRBD1. From germline, CDR1 is GTSNPN and CDR2 SVGIG (reference sequence). The CDR3 is made up of 14 amino acids. With 1 base clipped from V and 2 bases from J, the junction kept 4 bases outside the gene matches. The CDR3 is CAWSEQQGNYGYTF. As DNA, the CDR3 is TGTGCCTGGAGTGAACAACAGGGGAACTATGGCTACACCTTC.

The genes are TRBV7-2 and TRBJ2-3; the D is unclear. The germline gives CDR1 SGHTA, CDR2 FQGNSA. The CDR3 consists of 16 residues. Trimming removed 2 bases from V and 1 base from J, with 13 bases in between. CDR3 in DNA: TGTGCCAGCAGCTTAATGAGACCTAGTGGCACAGATACGCAGTATTTT. Encoded protein: CASSLMRPSGTDTQYF.

The rearrangement joins TRBV5-1 to TRBJ1-2; 9 bases map to TRBD1. The CDR3 loop spans 15 amino acids. The V segment lost 0 bases and the J segment 5 bases; nucleotides outside the gene matches: 5. CDR1 and CDR2 (germline): SGHRS, YFSETQ. DNA for the CDR3: TGCGCCAGCAGCTTGGCCCCGGGACAGGGATATGGCTACACCTTC. It translates to CASSLAPGQGYGYTF. Full variable domain (missing parts from reference TRBV5-1 and TRBJ1-2): KAGVTQTPRYLIKTRGQQVTLSCSPISGHRSVSWYQQTPGQGLQFLFEYFSETQRNKGNFPGRFSGRQFSNSRSEMNVSTLELGDSALYLCASSLAPGQGYGYTFGSGTRLTVV.

The chain combines TRBV6-1 with TRBJ1-1; 10 positions agree with TRBD1. This CDR3 region has 14 residues. Germline V gene lookup returns CDR1 MNHNS and CDR2 SASEGT. After removal of 7 bases from V and 3 bases from J, the junction contained 5 bases not matched to a gene. The CDR3, as DNA: TGTGCCAGCACCGGGACAGGGGTTTACACTGAAGCTTTCTTT. Protein product: CASTGTGVYTEAFF.

This chain joins TRBV6-5 and TRBJ1-4, with D maybe TRBD1 (5 bases). This CDR3 has 13 residues. Germline V gene lookup returns CDR1 MNHEY and CDR2 SVGAGI. Trimming pared 5 bases from V and 14 bases from J, leaving 18 bases between. CDR3 bases: TGTGCCAGCAGTCAGGGTGGTAGAGGTGGTCTGTTTTTT. The encoded protein is CASSQGGRGGLFF.

This chain joins TRBV19 and TRBJ2-7; D may be TRBD2 (6 bases). The V gene lost 3 bases and the J gene lost 3 bases, with 9 bases spanning the gap. Germline V gives CDR1 LNHDA, CDR2 SQIVND (reference sequence). The CDR3 runs to 13 residues. CDR3 nucleotides: TGTGCCAGTAGTATCGGGGGAAGCTACGAGCAGTACTTC. Amino acids: CASSIGGSYEQYF.

The chain has TRBV5-6 and TRBJ2-3; TRBD2 matches 15 bases. CDR1 SGHDT and CDR2 YYEEEE come from the germline V gene. The trim removed 3 bases at V and 5 bases at J, leaving 7 bases unmatched. This CDR3 has 17 residues. The CDR3 sequence is CASSWTSGGAMEDTQYF. The CDR3 nucleotides read TGTGCCAGCAGCTGGACTAGCGGGGGGGCGATGGAAGATACGCAGTATTTT.

J is TRBJ1-6 and V is TRBV6-5; 7 nucleotides match TRBD1. V trimming: 6 bases; J trimming: 6 bases; junction bases outside the gene matches: 5. There are 14 residues in the CDR3. Germline loops: CDR1 MNHEY, CDR2 SVGAGI. The CDR3 bases are TGTGCCAGCAGGAGAGGACAGGCTAATTCACCCCTCCACTTT. This translates into CASRRGQANSPLHF.

V and J are TRBV29-1 and TRBJ2-3; 7 bases are shared with TRBD1. CDR1 is SQVTM, CDR2 ANQGSEA, per germline. V lost 5 bases and J lost 3; bases outside the gene matches: 8. The CDR3 contains 14 residues. This CDR3 is CSVQQGTQTDTQYF. The CDR3 bases are TGCAGCGTTCAACAGGGGACCCAGACAGATACGCAGTATTTT.

This clone was seen once. The chain joins TRBV19 to TRBJ2-7; TRBD1 matches 11 bases. The V gene's germline CDR1 is LNHDA and CDR2 SQIVND (reference sequence). V shed 9 bases and J 6 bases; nucleotides not matched to a gene: 4. This CDR3 is 12 amino acids long. CDR3 sequence reads: CASWDRGGEQYF. In nucleotides, the CDR3 is TGTGCCAGCTGGGACAGGGGGGGCGAGCAGTACTTC.

This chain joins TRBV11-2 and TRBJ2-1, with D possibly being TRBD2 (6 bases). The CDR3 sequence is 13 residues long. V was trimmed by 6 bases and J by 9 bases, leaving 15 bases between them. The germline CDR1 and CDR2 sequences are SGHAT and FQNNGV. This CDR3 reads CASSPSGAGEQFF. Written as DNA, the CDR3 is TGTGCCAGCAGTCCGAGTGGAGCGGGTGAGCAGTTCTTC. The full variable domain, completed using reference TRBV11-2 and TRBJ2-1, is EAGVAQSPRYKIIEKRQSVAFWCNPISGHATLYWYQQILGQGPKLLIQFQNNGVVDDSQLPKDRFSAERLKGVDSTLKIQPAKLEDSAVYLCASSPSGAGEQFFGPGTRLTVL.

This clone was counted a few times. This rearrangement joins TRBV5-4 to TRBJ1-1, with 7 bases aligning to TRBD1. Trimming took 3 bases from V and 6 from J; bases not matched to a gene: 11. CDR3 size: 15 residues. The germline gives CDR1 SGHNT, CDR2 YYREEE (reference sequence). CDR3: CASSSSTGSYSEAFF. The CDR3 DNA reads TGTGCCAGCAGCTCTTCGACAGGGTCTTACTCTGAAGCTTTCTTT.

The chain links TRBV5-1 to TRBJ2-1, with unresolved D. The V gene's germline CDR1 is SGHRS and CDR2 YFSETQ. There are 12 residues in the CDR3. Trimming cost V 4 bases and J 10 bases, with 12 bases left between them. Here the CDR3 reads CASSLSPTEQFF. CDR3 sequence (DNA): TGCGCCAGCAGCCTCTCCCCCACAGAGCAGTTCTTC.

The chain carries TRBV2 and TRBJ2-7; 7 nucleotides agree with TRBD1. The CDR3 length is 13 residues. CDR1 is SNHLY and CDR2 is FYNNEI in the germline V gene. With 6 bases clipped from V and 1 base from J, the junction kept 3 bases outside the gene matches. The DNA for the CDR3 is TGTGCCAGCAGGAGACAGGGTTCCTACGAGCAGTACTTC. The encoded protein is CASRRQGSYEQYF. Full variable domain (outside the CDR3, taken from reference TRBV2 and TRBJ2-7): EPEVTQTPSHQVTQMGQEVILRCVPISNHLYFYWYRQILGQKVEFLVSFYNNEISEKSEIFDDQFSVERPDGSNFTLKIRSTKLEDSAMYFCASRRQGSYEQYFGPGTRLTVT.

The V call is TRBV7-3, the J call TRBJ1-2; 10 nucleotides agree with TRBD1. Germline V gene lookup returns CDR1 SGHTA and CDR2 FQGTGA. This CDR3 has 15 amino acids. The junction had 4 bases not matched to a gene; V was cut back by 2 bases and J by 4 bases. CDR3 amino acids: CASSLDRGQVYGYTF. In DNA form, the CDR3 reads TGTGCCAGCAGCTTAGACAGGGGGCAGGTCTATGGCTACACCTTC. Variable domain in full (rest from reference TRBV7-3 and TRBJ1-2): GAGVSQTPSNKVTEKGKYVELRCDPISGHTALYWYRQSLGQGPEFLIYFQGTGAADDSGLPNDRFFAVRPEGSVSTLKIQRTERGDSAVYLCASSLDRGQVYGYTFGSGTRLTVV.

CDR3 residues: CASSGDDRIHEKLFF. The CDR3 bases are TGTGCCAGCAGTGGGGACGACAGGATCCATGAAAAACTGTTTTTT. This chain joins TRBV6-1 and TRBJ1-4; possibly TRBD1 for D (6 bases). This CDR3 is 15 amino acids long. Germline-derived CDR1 and CDR2 are MNHNS and SASEGT. V dropped 4 bases and J dropped 6 bases, with 15 bases sitting between them.

The V gene is TRBV4-1, the J gene TRBJ1-1; maybe TRBD1 (6 bases). Trimming took off 0 bases at V and 1 base at J, with 24 bases between the two ends. CDR1 is MGHRA, CDR2 YSYEKL, per germline. The CDR3 sequence is 20 residues long. This CDR3 reads CASSQDNTWAGEVWNTEAFF. The CDR3 DNA follows: TGCGCCAGCAGCCAAGATAATACCTGGGCAGGGGAAGTGTGGAACACTGAAGCTTTCTTT.

This chain links TRBV29-1 with TRBJ1-4; D gene ambiguous. Germline V gene lookup returns CDR1 SQVTM and CDR2 ANQGSEA. This CDR3 is 14 amino acids long. The CDR3 DNA reads TGCAGAGCAGAAACTCCTCTAGGAGGCGAAAAACTGTTTTTT. Its protein product is CRAETPLGGEKLFF. Drawing the rest from reference TRBV29-1 and TRBJ1-4, the complete variable domain is SAVISQKPSRDICQRGTSLTIQCQVDSQVTMMFWYRQQPGQSLTLIATANQGSEATYESGFVIDKFPISRPNLTFSTLTVSNMSPEDSSIYLCRAETPLGGEKLFFGSGTQLSVL.

Notes on this clone: Other DNA sequences of this sample code for an identical CDR3. The chain recombines TRBV9 with TRBJ2-7; 10 nucleotides match TRBD1. Per the germline V gene, CDR1 is SGDLS and CDR2 is YYNGEE. With 3 bases clipped from V and 3 bases from J, the junction kept 3 bases outside the gene matches. The CDR3 extends over 14 amino acids. CDR3: CASSAGTGVYEQYF. Here the CDR3 DNA reads TGTGCCAGCAGCGCAGGGACAGGGGTCTACGAGCAGTACTTC.

The chain couples TRBV6-6 to TRBJ1-3; the match to TRBD1 covers 9 bases. Germline loops: CDR1 MNHNY, CDR2 SVGAGI (reference sequence). Trimming took 7 bases from V and 7 from J; bases not matched to a gene: 8. The CDR3 is 14 amino acids. This CDR3 is CASKVTGGGNTIYF. The CDR3 nucleotides read TGTGCCAGCAAGGTGACAGGGGGAGGGAACACCATATATTTT.

V usage is TRBV13 and J usage is TRBJ1-1; D is ambiguous. Trimming shortened V by 5 bases and J by 0 bases, and 10 bases separated the two germline ends. This CDR3 spans 14 amino acids. Looked up from germline, CDR1 is PRHDT and CDR2 is FYEKMQ (reference sequence). The CDR3 bases are TGTGCCAGCAGCGCCCAGTTTATGAACACTGAAGCTTTCTTT. It codes for CASSAQFMNTEAFF.